This is a list of T cell receptor beta chains from one sample in a study of CD8+ T cells in alopecia areata. Assay used: immunoSEQ multiplex PCR; TCRdb lists only in-frame clones, some missing. The table shows 100,000 to 150,000 clones, with 50% to 60% occurring only once. The sequencing here drew on CD4+ T cells sorted from blood, taken at week 0. These receptor sequences come from a human donor with alopecia areata. Each CDR3 is given with its conserved first and last residue. D genes are given only for firm matches. Expanded clones are given a class, and other clones once, few, many or no size at all.

D	V	J	size	CDR3	DNA
.	TRBV30	TRBJ2-6	once	CAWSVLRILGTSVSGANVLTF	TGTGCCTGGAGTGTTCTAAGAATATTGGGGACTTCCGTTTCTGGGGCCAACGTCCTGACTTTC
.	TRBV25-1	TRBJ2-7	few	CASSGRTYEQYF	TGTGCCAGCAGCGGCAGAACCTACGAGCAGTACTTC
.	TRBV5-1	TRBJ1-5	.	CASSMDGGNQPQHF	TGCGCCAGCAGCATGGACGGGGGCAATCAGCCCCAGCATTTT
.	TRBV7-2	TRBJ1-1	.	CASSSAPRESTEAFF	TGTGCCAGCAGCTCAGCACCCAGGGAAAGCACTGAAGCTTTCTTT
.	TRBV27	TRBJ1-1	.	CASSLVNPNTEAFF	TGTGCCAGCAGTTTAGTCAACCCGAACACTGAAGCTTTCTTT
TRBD1	TRBV7-8	TRBJ2-7	few	CASSLGDRSHYEQYF	TGTGCCAGCAGCTTAGGGGACAGGAGCCACTACGAGCAGTACTTC
.	TRBV19	TRBJ1-2	.	CATPRGDNYGYTF	TGTGCCACCCCCCGTGGGGATAACTATGGCTACACCTTC
TRBD1	TRBV5-1	TRBJ1-1	few	CASSLEATGWTEAFF	TGCGCCAGCAGCTTGGAAGCGACAGGGTGGACTGAAGCTTTCTTT
.	TRBV28	TRBJ1-2	.	CASTNLIGYGYTF	TGTGCCAGTACGAACCTTATAGGGTATGGCTACACCTTC
.	TRBV6-5	TRBJ1-1	.	CASRRDTVNTEAFF	TGTGCCAGCAGGAGGGACACAGTGAACACTGAAGCTTTCTTT
TRBD1	TRBV4-3	TRBJ1-5	.	CASSQNRGPQPQHF	TGCGCCAGCAGCCAAAACAGGGGGCCTCAGCCCCAGCATTTT
TRBD1	TRBV4-2	TRBJ2-5	.	CASSQEARGQETQYF	TGTGCCAGCAGCCAAGAGGCCAGGGGGCAAGAGACCCAGTACTTC
TRBD2	TRBV7-2	TRBJ2-3	.	CASSLQRGADTDTQYF	TGTGCCAGCAGCTTACAGCGGGGGGCGGACACAGATACGCAGTATTTT
.	TRBV29-1	TRBJ2-2	few	CSVGTGERGGTGELFF	TGCAGCGTTGGGACAGGAGAACGCGGGGGCACCGGGGAGCTGTTTTTT
.	TRBV4-3	TRBJ2-7	few	CASSQVLDEEQYF	TGCGCCAGCAGCCAGGTATTAGATGAGGAGCAGTACTTC
.	TRBV5-1	TRBJ1-5	.	CASSLAGGVGQPQHF	TGCGCCAGCAGCTTGGCCGGAGGGGTCGGGCAGCCCCAGCATTTT
.	TRBV5-1	TRBJ1-2	.	CASSLDSTYGYTF	TGCGCCAGCAGCTTGGACAGTACCTATGGCTACACCTTC
.	TRBV19	TRBJ1-5	.	CASSASGSNQPQHF	TGTGCCAGTAGCGCGAGCGGGAGTAATCAGCCCCAGCATTTT
TRBD2	TRBV6-1	TRBJ2-1	few	CASSGAAGTSGVDEQFF	TGTGCCAGCAGTGGGGCCGCCGGGACTAGCGGGGTCGATGAGCAGTTCTTC
.	TRBV9	TRBJ1-3	few	CASNRGDGGNTIYF	TGTGCCAGCAATCGCGGGGACGGCGGAAACACCATATATTTT
.	TRBV7-3	TRBJ2-1	few	CASSPKDSWYNEQFF	TGTGCCAGCAGCCCCAAGGACTCGTGGTACAATGAGCAGTTCTTC
.	TRBV7-8	TRBJ2-3	.	CASSLETRADTQYF	TGTGCCAGCAGCTTAGAGACTAGAGCAGATACGCAGTATTTT
.	TRBV5-1	TRBJ2-5	.	CASSLEAPRTQYF	TGCGCCAGCAGCTTGGAGGCCCCCAGGACCCAGTACTTC
.	TRBV5-1	TRBJ2-3	.	CASSRAGQPRTDTQYF	TGCGCCAGCAGCAGAGCAGGACAGCCTAGGACAGATACGCAGTATTTT
TRBD2	TRBV4-3	TRBJ2-7	.	CASSQSQGTSNPYEQYF	TGCGCCAGCAGCCAAAGTCAGGGGACTAGCAACCCCTACGAGCAGTACTTC
.	TRBV29-1	TRBJ1-1	.	CSGAAGLATEAFF	TGCAGCGGGGCTGCAGGGTTAGCTACTGAAGCTTTCTTT
TRBD2	TRBV7-3	TRBJ2-3	.	CASSLRAGGYTDTQYF	TGTGCCAGCAGCTTAAGAGCGGGAGGGTACACAGATACGCAGTATTTT
.	TRBV12-2	TRBJ2-5	.	CASRLALRETQYF	TGTGCAAGTCGCTTAGCGCTCCGGGAGACCCAGTACTTC
TRBD1	TRBV5-1	TRBJ1-1	.	CASSLDFGTVTEAFF	TGCGCCAGCAGCTTGGACTTCGGGACAGTAACTGAAGCTTTCTTT
.	TRBV2	TRBJ1-1	.	CASSEYRETEAFF	TGTGCCAGCAGTGAGTACAGGGAGACTGAAGCTTTCTTT
.	TRBV5-1	TRBJ1-1	.	CASSEDEVVAFF	TGCGCCAGCAGCGAGGACGAGGTGGTAGCTTTCTTT